This T cell receptor (beta chain) was profiled in a study of shared clonotypes between healthy human individuals. Points on this clone: Its antigen remains unknown.

V lost 2 bases, J lost 5 bases, and 4 bases stayed unmatched. The V gene's germline CDR1 is SGDLS and CDR2 YYNGEE. The length of the CDR3 is 14 residues. Overall study findings and caveats: Generally, naive subsets came out with larger estimated richness than memory subsets.

Clones were read by immunoSEQ multiplex PCR, and TCRdb kept only the in-frame ones, dropping some. The repertoire holds about 2 million clones, about 95% seen once, with under 1.5% in the top ten. Naive CD8 cells comprised CD45RO-negative, CCR7-positively selected cells, excluding terminally differentiated effector memory CD45RA+ cells. Caucasian adults living in Nashville, Tennessee, provided all samples. The sequence derives from a man aged 18 to 30 in good health. J is TRBJ2-1 and V is TRBV9; 7 bases align to TRBD1. The sample taken for sequencing was naive CD8+ T cells sorted from blood. CDR3 sequence reads: CASSVGTANNEQFF. The CDR3 nucleotides read TGTGCCAGCAGCGTCGGGACAGCTAACAATGAGCAGTTCTTC. Looking up the rest from reference TRBV9 and TRBJ2-1 gives the full variable domain: DSGVTQTPKHLITATGQRVTLRCSPRSGDLSVYWYQQSLDQGLQFLIQYYNGEERAKGNILERFSAQQFPDLHSELNLSSLELGDSALYFCASSVGTANNEQFFGPGTRLTVL.